Sequencing of this T cell receptor beta chain was carried out in a study of shared clonotypes between healthy human individuals. Positively selected for CCR7, the CD45RO-negative cells used as naive CD8 cells excluded terminally differentiated effector memory CD45RA+ cells. Study processing details: ImmunoSEQ junction-only sequences lacked quality scores, so their filtering differed. TCRdb's copy holds only in-frame clones and misses some; the assay was immunoSEQ multiplex PCR. The DNA gave D and trimming, while V, J and clone size come from that table. Of about 1,800,000 clones listed, about 95% are singletons. The CDR3 runs to 13 residues. Germline V gene data show CDR1 as SQVTM and CDR2 as ANQGSEA. The V end lost 6 bases, the J end lost 0 bases, and 10 bases lay between the germline ends.

The chain is built from TRBV29-1 and TRBJ2-3; D unclear. The source material was naive CD8+ T cells sorted from blood. The receptor comes from a man younger than 35 in good health. As DNA, the CDR3 is TGCAGCGTCGAGTCCGGGAGCACAGATACGCAGTATTTT. It codes for CSVESGSTDTQYF.